Shown below are 6 T cell receptor beta chains from a single sample sequenced in a study of cytomegalovirus exposure and HLA in healthy donors. Amplification used 60 Vbeta primers and 13 Jbeta primers. Clones were sequenced by immunoSEQ multiplex PCR, and TCRdb holds only the in-frame ones, with some missing. The sample contains roughly 120,000 clones, 15% of which appear only once. The sequencing input was PBMCs. These receptors were obtained from a woman aged 18-35 years in good health and CMV-seronegative.

The CDR3 sequence is CASSSLRGDSSYEQYF. The CDR3 coding sequence is TGTGCCAGCAGTTCTCTAAGGGGGGACAGCTCCTACGAGCAGTACTTC. The V call is TRBV27, the J call TRBJ2-7; a weak D match, TRBD1 (7 bases). V lost 4 bases and J 0 bases, leaving 16 bases between the germline ends. The CDR3 has 16 residues. CDR1 and CDR2 (germline): MNHEY, SMNVEV (reference sequence).

CDR3 sequence (DNA): TGTGCCAGCAGTTTGATTTCGGGGGACTACAAAGCTTTCTTT. Its translation: CASSLISGDYKAFF. The chain recombines TRBV28 with TRBJ1-1; maybe TRBD1 (5 bases). Germline CDR1 is MDHEN and CDR2 is SYDVKM. The CDR3 loop spans 14 amino acids. The V end lost 3 bases, the J end lost 9 bases, and 17 bases lay between the germline ends.

This clone showed up just a few times. This rearrangement joins TRBV5-6 to TRBJ2-6, with D tentatively TRBD1 (7 bases). Trimming removed 3 bases at V and 2 bases at J, with 15 bases between. The CDR3 contains 17 residues. Germline CDR1 is SGHDT and CDR2 is YYEEEE. CDR3 in DNA: TGTGCCAGCAGCTCGGGGGTAGACAGGGCTGGGGCCAACGTCCTGACTTTC. This sequence encodes CASSSGVDRAGANVLTF.

In its sample, this clone was seen a few times. The rearrangement links TRBV29-1 to TRBJ2-5; D remains ambiguous. Per germline, CDR1 SQVTM and CDR2 ANQGSEA. This CDR3 spans 10 amino acids. Trimming left V 7 bases short and J 4 bases short, with 7 bases between. CDR3 bases: TGCAGCGCAGGTGGAGAGACCCAGTACTTC. Protein sequence: CSAGGETQYF.

This clone was seen a few times. CDR3 nucleotides: TGTGCCAGCACCCGGGACAGTTATGTCGGCTACACCTTC. It yields the protein CASTRDSYVGYTF. The V and J genes are TRBV28 and TRBJ1-2; 7 nucleotides agree with TRBD1. The CDR3 loop spans 13 amino acids. Germline V lookup: CDR1 MDHEN, CDR2 SYDVKM. J was trimmed by 8 bases and V by 7 bases; bases with no gene match: 10.

This clone has only a few counts. This chain joins TRBV11-2 and TRBJ1-2; no clear D gene. The CDR3 length is 15 residues. Germline V gene sequence: CDR1 SGHAT, CDR2 FQNNGV. V was cut by 1 base and J by 7 bases, with 16 bases left in between. CDR3 sequence: CASSLVESEHTGYTF. The CDR3 DNA follows: TGTGCCAGCAGCTTAGTTGAGTCTGAGCATACTGGCTACACCTTC.